One and the same sample provided the 24 T cell receptor beta chains below, sequenced in a study of blood T cell repertoires in COVID-19. Only in-frame clones appear in the TCRdb table, and some are missing; sequencing was by immunoSEQ multiplex PCR. The table lists approximately 220,000 clones, 80% to 90% of them singletons. The specimen was PBMCs or T cells enriched from blood (not recorded which). These receptors were collected from a woman between 50 and 59 years old who had been exposed to COVID-19.

The chain has TRBV7-6 and TRBJ2-1; a possible D gene is TRBD1 (6 bases). CDR1 is SGHVS and CDR2 is FNYEAQ in the germline V gene. The CDR3 sequence is 13 residues long. Trimming took 2 bases from V and 7 from J, leaving 9 bases between them. CDR3 nucleotide sequence: TGTGCCAGCAGCTTACAACAGGGAAATGAGCAGTTCTTC. Translated: CASSLQQGNEQFF.

The rearrangement uses TRBV5-6 and TRBJ1-4, with D perhaps matching TRBD1 (6 bases). V lost 3 bases and J lost 0, with 9 bases in between. Germline lookup yields CDR1 SGHDT and CDR2 YYEEEE. This CDR3 spans 15 amino acids. CDR3 loop: CASSSRTATNEKLFF. DNA of the CDR3: TGTGCCAGCAGCTCTAGGACAGCAACTAATGAAAAACTGTTTTTT.

The chain joins TRBV29-1 to TRBJ1-2, with a tentative D call TRBD1 (5 bases). The CDR3 runs 12 residues. CDR1 and CDR2 from the germline V gene are SQVTM and ANQGSEA. CDR3 DNA sequence: TGCTGTTCGTTGACGGGGGTAGCTGGCTACACCTTC. This gives the protein CCSLTGVAGYTF.

The chain links TRBV9 to TRBJ1-1, with 7 bases matching TRBD1. Germline CDR1 is SGDLS and CDR2 is YYNGEE. This CDR3 region has 16 residues. Trimming removed 6 bases from V and 6 bases from J; junction bases left unmatched: 17. CDR3 sequence: CASTTADRVSRPEAFF. The DNA for the CDR3 is TGTGCCAGCACCACAGCAGACAGGGTGAGCCGACCTGAAGCTTTCTTT.

J is TRBJ1-4 and V is TRBV5-5, with 7 positions matching TRBD1. The CDR3 loop spans 14 amino acids. V gave up 0 bases and J gave up 7 bases; unmatched junction bases: 3. The germline gives CDR1 SGHKS, CDR2 YYEKEE (reference sequence). CDR3 residues: CASSLGTGREKLFF. CDR3 DNA: TGTGCCAGCAGCTTGGGGACAGGTCGTGAAAAACTGTTTTTT. The full variable domain, rest sourced from reference TRBV5-5 and TRBJ1-4, is DAGVTQSPTHLIKTRGQQVTLRCSPISGHKSVSWYQQVLGQGPQFIFQYYEKEERGRGNFPDRFSARQFPNYSSELNVNALLLGDSALYLCASSLGTGREKLFFGSGTQLSVL.

This sequence joins TRBV7-3 and TRBJ2-1, with D possibly matching TRBD2 (6 bases). CDR1 is SGHTA and CDR2 is FQGTGA in the germline V gene. The germline V and J ends were trimmed by 2 bases and 7 bases, with 12 bases remaining between them. The CDR3 has 14 amino acids. The CDR3 is CASSLGAGGNEQFF. The CDR3 bases are TGTGCCAGCAGCTTAGGGGCCGGGGGAAATGAGCAGTTCTTC.

This clone has only one observation. V is TRBV2 and J is TRBJ2-5; 7 bases align to TRBD1. Germline loops: CDR1 SNHLY, CDR2 FYNNEI. Trimming took 4 bases from V and 6 from J; bases not matched to a gene: 14. CDR3 length: 16 residues. Here the CDR3 DNA reads TGTGCCAGCAGTGGTCAAGGGGGCCGTGTTATGAAGACCCAGTACTTC. It yields the protein CASSGQGGRVMKTQYF.

This clone was seen a handful of times. The V and J genes are TRBV5-4 and TRBJ2-7; 9 nucleotides agree with TRBD1. Germline CDR1 SGHNT, CDR2 YYREEE (reference sequence). Unmatched junction bases numbered 7, after V lost 3 bases and J lost 3 bases. The CDR3 length is 15 residues. The CDR3 reads CASSSPGQGLYEQYF. CDR3 sequence (DNA): TGTGCCAGCAGCTCACCGGGACAGGGTCTCTACGAGCAGTACTTC.

The J gene is TRBJ2-1, the V gene TRBV12-3 or TRBV12-4, with D perhaps matching TRBD1 (5 bases). There are 13 residues in the CDR3. V dropped 1 base and J dropped 8 bases, with 9 bases sitting between them. This CDR3 is CASSLGRADEQFF. CDR3 nucleotide sequence: TGTGCCAGCAGTTTAGGCAGGGCGGATGAGCAGTTCTTC.

The chain is built from TRBV5-1 and TRBJ2-2, with TRBD1 as a possible D gene (7 bases). The CDR3 has 15 amino acids. Germline V gene sequence: CDR1 SGHRS, CDR2 YFSETQ. The V gene lost 4 bases and the J gene lost 4 bases, with 14 bases spanning the gap. DNA of the CDR3: TGCGCCAGCAGCGTGCAGGGGGGCTTCACCGGGGAGCTGTTTTTT. This encodes CASSVQGGFTGELFF.

The rearrangement links TRBV2 to TRBJ1-5; the D gene is possibly TRBD1 (5 bases). This CDR3 spans 14 amino acids. Trimming pared 4 bases from V and 2 bases from J, leaving 9 bases between. Germline loops: CDR1 SNHLY, CDR2 FYNNEI. In nucleotides, the CDR3 is TGTGCCAGCAGTGTGGGGCAGGGCAATCAGCCCCAGCATTTT. It codes for CASSVGQGNQPQHF.

This sequence joins TRBV18 and TRBJ1-5; TRBD1 matches at 11 bases. The germline CDR1 and CDR2 sequences are KGHSH and LQKENI. Germline trimming cut 2 bases from V and 4 bases from J; bases unmatched to any gene: 1. The CDR3 sequence is 15 residues long. This CDR3 is CASSPGTGGNQPQHF. The CDR3, as DNA: TGTGCCAGCTCACCAGGGACAGGGGGGAATCAGCCCCAGCATTTT.

This clone has just one count. The genes are TRBV18 and TRBJ2-3; TRBD2 might be the D (6 bases). The germline gives CDR1 KGHSH, CDR2 LQKENI. V was clipped by 4 bases and J by 11 bases, with 25 bases between them. The CDR3 has 16 amino acids. The CDR3 spells CASSLLPGLPLRGQYF. The DNA for the CDR3 is TGTGCCAGCTCACTTCTGCCGGGACTTCCCTTGAGAGGGCAGTATTTT. The full variable domain, completed using reference TRBV18 and TRBJ2-3, is NAGVMQNPRHLVRRRGQEARLRCSPMKGHSHVYWYRQLPEEGLKFMVYLQKENIIDESGMPKERFSAEFPKEGPSILRIQQVVRGDSAAYFCASSLLPGLPLRGQYFGPGTRLTVL.

The chain couples TRBV30 to TRBJ1-3; no clear D. The V end was cut by 5 bases, the J end by 2 bases, with 4 bases between. Germline loops: CDR1 GTSNPN, CDR2 SVGIG (reference sequence). The CDR3 loop spans 11 amino acids. CDR3 DNA: TGTGCCTGGGGGCCTGGAAACACCATATATTTT. Its translation: CAWGPGNTIYF.

The chain links TRBV28 to TRBJ1-5, with D possibly matching TRBD1 (5 bases). The germline V gene encodes CDR1 MDHEN and CDR2 SYDVKM. The CDR3 covers 16 residues. V shed 6 bases and J shed 5 bases, with 20 bases lying between them. The CDR3 is CASRVTPAGSHQPQHF. The CDR3 bases are TGTGCCAGCAGAGTTACCCCTGCAGGGTCACATCAGCCCCAGCATTTT.

This clone came up once. This sequence joins TRBV5-6 and TRBJ2-5; 13 bases fit TRBD2. The CDR3 sequence is 19 residues long. V gave up 1 base and J gave up 2 bases; unmatched junction bases: 11. The germline CDR1 and CDR2 sequences are SGHDT and YYEEEE. CDR3 protein: CASSLPPGLAGTYQETQYF. In nucleotides, the CDR3 is TGTGCCAGCAGCTTGCCCCCGGGACTAGCGGGGACTTATCAAGAGACCCAGTACTTC.

This chain uses TRBV5-1 with TRBJ2-1; TRBD2 is a possible D gene (6 bases). Germline V lookup: CDR1 SGHRS, CDR2 YFSETQ. CDR3 length equals 15 residues. Trimming left V 7 bases short and J 4 bases short, with 18 bases between. The CDR3 loop reads CASVAGPIGYNEQFF. CDR3 nucleotides: TGCGCCAGCGTTGCGGGGCCCATCGGATACAATGAGCAGTTCTTC. The variable domain in full, completed from reference TRBV5-1 and TRBJ2-1, reads KAGVTQTPRYLIKTRGQQVTLSCSPISGHRSVSWYQQTPGQGLQFLFEYFSETQRNKGNFPGRFSGRQFSNSRSEMNVSTLELGDSALYLCASVAGPIGYNEQFFGPGTRLTVL.

The V call is TRBV2, the J call TRBJ1-1, with D possibly TRBD1 on 5 matching bases. Germline V gives CDR1 SNHLY, CDR2 FYNNEI. This CDR3 comprises 17 residues. V was trimmed by 3 bases and J by 4 bases, leaving 21 bases between them. The CDR3 DNA sequence: TGTGCCAGCAGTGATCCGGTTGGGGAGGGACTAGCCACTGAAGCTTTCTTT. This translates into CASSDPVGEGLATEAFF.

This clone has a single count. The chain uses TRBV27 and TRBJ1-2; the D gene is possibly TRBD1 (6 bases). Germline CDR1 and CDR2: MNHEY and SMNVEV (reference sequence). The CDR3 consists of 16 residues. V shed 3 bases and J shed 4 bases, with 18 bases lying between them. CDR3 region: CASSFGAGGASYGYTF. In DNA form, the CDR3 reads TGTGCCAGCAGTTTCGGCGCGGGGGGGGCTAGCTATGGCTACACCTTC.

The chain joins TRBV4-3 to TRBJ1-2; the match to TRBD1 covers 8 bases. The CDR3 totals 15 residues. The trim removed 4 bases at V and 2 bases at J, leaving 6 bases unmatched. The germline CDR1 and CDR2 sequences are LGHNA and YSLEER. CDR3 DNA: TGCGCCAGCAGCCCGGGACAGGCACCGAACTATGGCTACACCTTC. It codes for CASSPGQAPNYGYTF.

Concerning this clone itself: This sample also contains other DNA sequences that code for the same CDR3. The V gene is TRBV12-3 or TRBV12-4, the J gene TRBJ1-1; TRBD1 might be the D (5 bases). Trimming took 6 bases from V and 4 from J, leaving 12 bases between them. This CDR3 comprises 13 residues. CDR3 sequence: CASRDPGGTEAFF. The DNA of the CDR3 is TGTGCCAGCAGAGACCCGGGGGGCACTGAAGCTTTCTTT.

This sequence joins TRBV28 and TRBJ1-1, with 8 bases aligning to TRBD1. V lost 6 bases and J lost 8; bases outside the gene matches: 5. CDR1 is MDHEN, CDR2 SYDVKM, per germline. This CDR3 spans 12 amino acids. This CDR3 reads CASSRQGREAFF. CDR3 DNA sequence: TGTGCCAGCAGCAGACAGGGGAGGGAAGCTTTCTTT.

The chain couples TRBV19 to TRBJ1-1; D not resolved. This CDR3 has 13 residues. Trimming took off 3 bases at V and 1 base at J, with 6 bases between the two ends. CDR1 and CDR2 from the germline V gene are LNHDA and SQIVND (reference sequence). This CDR3 reads CASSIVQNTEAFF. The CDR3 DNA reads TGTGCCAGTAGTATCGTACAGAACACTGAAGCTTTCTTT.

V gene TRBV25-1 combines with J gene TRBJ1-4; TRBD1 aligns across 11 bases. V lost 6 bases to trimming and J lost 6 bases; unmatched junction nucleotides: 0. This CDR3 comprises 13 residues. CDR1 is MGHDK and CDR2 is SYGVNS in the germline V gene. CDR3 sequence (DNA): TGTGCCAGCAGGGGACAGGGGGATGAAAAACTGTTTTTT. It translates to CASRGQGDEKLFF.